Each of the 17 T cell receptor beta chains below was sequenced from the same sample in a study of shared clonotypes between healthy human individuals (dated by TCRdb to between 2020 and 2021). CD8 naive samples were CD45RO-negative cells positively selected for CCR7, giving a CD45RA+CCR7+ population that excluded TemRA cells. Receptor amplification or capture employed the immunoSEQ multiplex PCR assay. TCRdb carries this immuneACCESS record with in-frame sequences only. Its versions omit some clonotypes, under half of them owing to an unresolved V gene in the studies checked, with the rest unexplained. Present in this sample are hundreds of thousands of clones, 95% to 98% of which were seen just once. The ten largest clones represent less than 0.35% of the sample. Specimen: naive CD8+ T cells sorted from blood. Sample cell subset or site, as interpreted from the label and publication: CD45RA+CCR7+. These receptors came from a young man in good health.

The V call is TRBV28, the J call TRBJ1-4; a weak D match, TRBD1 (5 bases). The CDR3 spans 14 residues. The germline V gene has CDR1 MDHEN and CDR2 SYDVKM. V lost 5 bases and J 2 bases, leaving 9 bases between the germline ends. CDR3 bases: TGTGCCAGCAGTCCAGGGATGACTAATGAAAAACTGTTTTTT. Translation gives CASSPGMTNEKLFF.

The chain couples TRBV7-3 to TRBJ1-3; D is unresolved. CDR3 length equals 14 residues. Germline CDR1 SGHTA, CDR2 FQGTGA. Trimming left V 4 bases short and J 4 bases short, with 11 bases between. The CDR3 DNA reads TGTGCCAGCAGCTACGGGGAATCCGGAAACACCATATATTTT. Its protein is CASSYGESGNTIYF.

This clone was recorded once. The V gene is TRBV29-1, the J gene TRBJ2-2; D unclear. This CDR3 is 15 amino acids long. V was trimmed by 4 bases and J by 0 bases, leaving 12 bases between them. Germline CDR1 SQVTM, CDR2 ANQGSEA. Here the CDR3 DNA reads TGCAGCGTTGGCTTAAGATCCACGAACACCGGGGAGCTGTTTTTT. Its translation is CSVGLRSTNTGELFF.

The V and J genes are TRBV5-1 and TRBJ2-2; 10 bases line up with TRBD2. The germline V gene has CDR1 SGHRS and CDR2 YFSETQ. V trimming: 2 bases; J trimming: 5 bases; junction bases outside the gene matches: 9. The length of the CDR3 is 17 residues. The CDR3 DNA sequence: TGCGCCAGCAGCTTTAACAGCGGGAGGGAATGGACCGGGGAGCTGTTTTTT. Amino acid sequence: CASSFNSGREWTGELFF.

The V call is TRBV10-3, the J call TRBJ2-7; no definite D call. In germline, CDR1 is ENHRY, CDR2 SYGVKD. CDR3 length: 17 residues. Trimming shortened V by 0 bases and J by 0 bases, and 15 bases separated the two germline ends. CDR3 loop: CAISESSMRPSSYEQYF. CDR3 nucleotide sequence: TGTGCCATCAGTGAGTCGTCGATGCGCCCGAGCTCCTACGAGCAGTACTTC.

The CDR3 region has the DNA TGCAGCGTGCAACTAGCGGGACCTTACAATGAGCAGTTCTTC. Residues: CSVQLAGPYNEQFF. V usage is TRBV29-1 and J usage is TRBJ2-1; 10 nucleotides line up with TRBD2. The CDR3 has 14 amino acids. Germline-derived CDR1 and CDR2 are SQVTM and ANQGSEA. V shed 6 bases, J shed 4 bases, and the junction held 6 bases outside the gene matches.

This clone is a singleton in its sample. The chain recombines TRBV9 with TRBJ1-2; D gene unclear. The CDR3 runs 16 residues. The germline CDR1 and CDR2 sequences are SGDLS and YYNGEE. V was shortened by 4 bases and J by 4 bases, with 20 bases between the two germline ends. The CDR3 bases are TGTGCCAGCAGCAAACTCCGGGAGGGAGTTTTCTATGGCTACACCTTC. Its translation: CASSKLREGVFYGYTF.

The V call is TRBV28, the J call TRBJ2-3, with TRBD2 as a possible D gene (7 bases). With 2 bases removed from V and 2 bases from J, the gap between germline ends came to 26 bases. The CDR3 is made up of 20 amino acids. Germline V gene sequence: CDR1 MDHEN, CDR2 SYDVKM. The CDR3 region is CASSLGPQAGASGTTDTQYF. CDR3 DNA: TGTGCCAGCAGTTTAGGTCCGCAAGCAGGGGCTAGCGGAACCACAGATACGCAGTATTTT.

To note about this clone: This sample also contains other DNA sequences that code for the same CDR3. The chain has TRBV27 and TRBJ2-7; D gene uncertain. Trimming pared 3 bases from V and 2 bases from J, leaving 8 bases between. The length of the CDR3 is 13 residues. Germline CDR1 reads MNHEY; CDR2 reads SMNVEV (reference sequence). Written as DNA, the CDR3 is TGTGCCAGCAGTTTCGGCAGAACCTACGAGCAGTACTTC. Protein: CASSFGRTYEQYF.

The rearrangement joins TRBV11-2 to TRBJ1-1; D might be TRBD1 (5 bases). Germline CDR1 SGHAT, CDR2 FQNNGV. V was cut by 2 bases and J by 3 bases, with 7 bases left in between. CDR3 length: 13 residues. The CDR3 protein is CASSLRGDTEAFF. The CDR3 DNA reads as TGTGCCAGCAGCTTAAGGGGAGACACTGAAGCTTTCTTT.

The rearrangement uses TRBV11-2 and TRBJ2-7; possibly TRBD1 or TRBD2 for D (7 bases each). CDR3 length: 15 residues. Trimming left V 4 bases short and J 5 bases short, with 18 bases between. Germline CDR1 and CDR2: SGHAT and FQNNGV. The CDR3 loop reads CASSSPGRGGHEQYF. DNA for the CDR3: TGTGCCAGCAGCTCCCCGGGCAGGGGGGGGCACGAGCAGTACTTC.

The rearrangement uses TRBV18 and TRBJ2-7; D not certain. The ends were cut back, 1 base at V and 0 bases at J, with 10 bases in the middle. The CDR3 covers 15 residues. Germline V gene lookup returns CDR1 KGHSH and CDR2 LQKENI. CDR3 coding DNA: TGTGCCAGCTCACCACTTGGCGCCTTCTCCTACGAGCAGTACTTC. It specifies CASSPLGAFSYEQYF.

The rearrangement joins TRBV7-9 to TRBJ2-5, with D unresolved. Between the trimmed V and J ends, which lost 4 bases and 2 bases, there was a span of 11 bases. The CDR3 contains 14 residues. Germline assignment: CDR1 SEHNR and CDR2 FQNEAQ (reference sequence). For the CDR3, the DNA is TGTGCCAGCAGCTCACTCGGTTGGCAAGAGACCCAGTACTTC. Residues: CASSSLGWQETQYF.

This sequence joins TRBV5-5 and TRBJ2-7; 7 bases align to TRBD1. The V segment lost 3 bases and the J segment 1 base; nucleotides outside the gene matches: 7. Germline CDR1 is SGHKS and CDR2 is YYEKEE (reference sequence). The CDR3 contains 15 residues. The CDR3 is CASSWGQRSSYEQYF. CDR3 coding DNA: TGTGCCAGCAGCTGGGGACAGAGATCATCCTACGAGCAGTACTTC.

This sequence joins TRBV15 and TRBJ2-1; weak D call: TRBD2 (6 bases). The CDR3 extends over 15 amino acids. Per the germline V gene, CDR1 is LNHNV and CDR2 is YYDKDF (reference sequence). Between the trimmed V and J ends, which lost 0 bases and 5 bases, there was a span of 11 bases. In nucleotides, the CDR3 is TGTGCCACCAGCAGAGAATTAGCGGAAAACAATGAGCAGTTCTTC. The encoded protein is CATSRELAENNEQFF. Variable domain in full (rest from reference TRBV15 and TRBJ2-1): DAMVIQNPRYQVTQFGKPVTLSCSQTLNHNVMYWYQQKSSQAPKLLFHYYDKDFNNEADTPDNFQSRRPNTSFCFLDIRSPGLGDTAMYLCATSRELAENNEQFFGPGTRLTVL.

Written as DNA, the CDR3 is TGCAGCGTAGTGGGAGGGCCTGACTACAATGAGCAGTTCTTC. Its protein is CSVVGGPDYNEQFF. This chain connects TRBV29-1 to TRBJ2-1, with 7 positions matching TRBD2. V lost 6 bases, J lost 3 bases, and 8 bases stayed unmatched. The germline CDR1 and CDR2 sequences are SQVTM and ANQGSEA. CDR3 length: 14 residues.

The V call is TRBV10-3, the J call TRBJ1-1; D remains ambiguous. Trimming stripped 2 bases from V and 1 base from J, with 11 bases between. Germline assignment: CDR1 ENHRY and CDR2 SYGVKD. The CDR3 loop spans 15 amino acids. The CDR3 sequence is CAISEAPAANTEAFF. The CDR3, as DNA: TGTGCCATCAGTGAGGCGCCCGCGGCGAACACTGAAGCTTTCTTT.